The TCR beta chain under discussion was sequenced for a study of T cells in Graves' hyperthyroidism and ophthalmopathy. Notes on the study in general: Ophthalmopathy could be told apart from stable hyperthyroidism with a 13 V-J model.

Germline V CDR1 and CDR2: ENHRY, SYGVKD. This CDR3 is built from 13 residues. Trimming left V 0 bases short and J 9 bases short, with 8 bases between. For this clonotype: Its specificity is unknown.

Amplification of TCR beta CDR3 regions used RNA as the template. The HTBI set primed first-round TCR CDR3 RT-PCR. One entry per CDR3 protein, called by TCRdb with MiXCR from the multiplex PCR reads. There are about 360,000 distinct CDR3 sequences in the sample; around 14% occur only once, and around 9.2% lies in the top ten. The rearrangement links TRBV10-3 to TRBJ1-4; unclear D gene. The source is a young woman with Graves' hyperthyroidism. The sample taken for sequencing was blood. The CDR3 DNA is TGTGCCATCAGTGAGTCGGGAGCTAAAAAACTGTTTTTT. It yields the protein CAISESGAKKLFF.